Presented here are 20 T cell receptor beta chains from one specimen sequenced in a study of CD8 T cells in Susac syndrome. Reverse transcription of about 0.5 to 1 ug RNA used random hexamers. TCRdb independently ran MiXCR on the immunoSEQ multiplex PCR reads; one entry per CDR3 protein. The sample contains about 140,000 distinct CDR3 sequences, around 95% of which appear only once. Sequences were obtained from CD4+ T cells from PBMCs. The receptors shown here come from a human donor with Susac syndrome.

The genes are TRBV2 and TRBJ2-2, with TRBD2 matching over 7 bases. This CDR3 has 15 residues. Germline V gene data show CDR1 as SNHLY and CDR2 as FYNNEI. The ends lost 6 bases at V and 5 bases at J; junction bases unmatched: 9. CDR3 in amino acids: CASRKLAQETGELFF. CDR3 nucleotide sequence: TGTGCCAGCAGGAAACTAGCGCAGGAAACCGGGGAGCTGTTTTTT.

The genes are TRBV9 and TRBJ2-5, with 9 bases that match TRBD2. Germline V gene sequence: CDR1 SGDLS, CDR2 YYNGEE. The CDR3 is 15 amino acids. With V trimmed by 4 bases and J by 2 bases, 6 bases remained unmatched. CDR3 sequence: CASSPAGGSQETQYF. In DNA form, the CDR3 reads TGTGCCAGCAGCCCAGCGGGAGGCTCGCAAGAGACCCAGTACTTC. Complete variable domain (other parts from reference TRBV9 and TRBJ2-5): DSGVTQTPKHLITATGQRVTLRCSPRSGDLSVYWYQQSLDQGLQFLIQYYNGEERAKGNILERFSAQQFPDLHSELNLSSLELGDSALYFCASSPAGGSQETQYFGPGTRLLVL.

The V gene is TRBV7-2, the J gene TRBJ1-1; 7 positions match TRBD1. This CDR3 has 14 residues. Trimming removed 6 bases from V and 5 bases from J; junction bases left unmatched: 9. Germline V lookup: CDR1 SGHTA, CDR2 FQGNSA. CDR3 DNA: TGTGCCAGCAGTCACAGGGGATTGCGGACTGAAGCTTTCTTT. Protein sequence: CASSHRGLRTEAFF. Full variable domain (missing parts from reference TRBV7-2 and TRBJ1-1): GAGVSQSPSNKVTEKGKDVELRCDPISGHTALYWYRQSLGQGLEFLIYFQGNSAPDKSGLPSDRFSAERTGGSVSTLTIQRTQQEDSAVYLCASSHRGLRTEAFFGQGTRLTVV.

The CDR3: CAWSLGRGEAFF. The CDR3, as DNA: TGTGCCTGGAGCCTCGGCAGGGGAGAAGCTTTCTTT. The chain is built from TRBV30 and TRBJ1-1, with a possible D match to TRBD1 (6 bases). The CDR3 is 12 amino acids. The germline V gene encodes CDR1 GTSNPN and CDR2 SVGIG (reference sequence). V was clipped by 3 bases and J by 8 bases, with 13 bases between them.

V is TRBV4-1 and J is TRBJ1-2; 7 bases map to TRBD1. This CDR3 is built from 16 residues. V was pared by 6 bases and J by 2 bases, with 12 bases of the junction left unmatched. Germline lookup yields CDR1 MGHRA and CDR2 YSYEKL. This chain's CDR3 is CASRGRTQGPNYGYTF. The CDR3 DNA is TGCGCCAGCAGGGGAAGGACACAGGGGCCGAACTATGGCTACACCTTC.

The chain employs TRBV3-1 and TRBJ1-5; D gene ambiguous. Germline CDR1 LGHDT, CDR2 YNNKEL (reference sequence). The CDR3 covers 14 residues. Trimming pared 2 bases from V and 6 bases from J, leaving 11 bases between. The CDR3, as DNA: TGTGCCAGCAGCCAACGTTCGAGTGGTCAGCCCCAGCATTTT. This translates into CASSQRSSGQPQHF.

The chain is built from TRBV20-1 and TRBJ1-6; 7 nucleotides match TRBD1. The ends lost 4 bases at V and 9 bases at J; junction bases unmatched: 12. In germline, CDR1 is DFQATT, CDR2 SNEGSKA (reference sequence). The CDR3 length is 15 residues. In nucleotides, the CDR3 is TGCAGTGCTAAGGGGGTCGGGACAGTTAGTTCACCCCTCCACTTT. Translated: CSAKGVGTVSSPLHF.

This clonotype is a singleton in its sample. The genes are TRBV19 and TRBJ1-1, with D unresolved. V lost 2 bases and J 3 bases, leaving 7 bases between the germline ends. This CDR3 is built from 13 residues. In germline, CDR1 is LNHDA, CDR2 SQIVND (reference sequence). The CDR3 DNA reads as TGTGCCAGTAGTATACGGCTGGACACTGAAGCTTTCTTT. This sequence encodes CASSIRLDTEAFF.

As DNA, the CDR3 is TGTGCCACCAGTGATTTCTCGGTGGGGGAGCAGTTCTTC. It is translated as CATSDFSVGEQFF. This chain links TRBV24-1 with TRBJ2-1; D not resolved. The germline gives CDR1 KGHDR, CDR2 SFDVKD. V gave up 1 base and J gave up 10 bases, with 10 bases separating them. The CDR3 consists of 13 residues.

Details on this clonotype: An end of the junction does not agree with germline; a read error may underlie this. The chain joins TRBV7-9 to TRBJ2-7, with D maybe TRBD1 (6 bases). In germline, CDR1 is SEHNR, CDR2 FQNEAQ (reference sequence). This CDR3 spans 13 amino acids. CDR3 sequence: CASSSDTGTGLVF. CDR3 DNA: TGTGCCAGCAGCTCGGACACAGGGACCGGTCTGGTTTTC. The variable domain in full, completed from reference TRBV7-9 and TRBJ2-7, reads DTGVSQNPRHKITKRGQNVTFRCDPISEHNRLYWYRQTLGQGPEFLTYFQNEAQLEKSRLLSDRFSAERPKGSFSTLEIQRTEQGDSAMYLCASSSDTGTGLVFGPGTRLTVT.

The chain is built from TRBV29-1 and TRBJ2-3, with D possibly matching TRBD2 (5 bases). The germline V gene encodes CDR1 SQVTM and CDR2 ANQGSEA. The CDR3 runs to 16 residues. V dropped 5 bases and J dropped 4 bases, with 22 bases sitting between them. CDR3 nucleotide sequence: TGCAGCGTTAACACCGGGTCTCGAGGGAACGCAGATACGCAGTATTTT. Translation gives CSVNTGSRGNADTQYF.

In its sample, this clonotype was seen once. CDR3 region: CSASLYYGYTF. In DNA, the CDR3 is TGCAGTGCTAGTCTCTACTATGGCTACACCTTC. The chain uses TRBV20-1 and TRBJ1-2, with D uncertain. Germline V CDR1 and CDR2: DFQATT, SNEGSKA (reference sequence). The CDR3 is made up of 11 amino acids. The V end lost 3 bases, the J end lost 3 bases, and 5 bases lay between the germline ends.

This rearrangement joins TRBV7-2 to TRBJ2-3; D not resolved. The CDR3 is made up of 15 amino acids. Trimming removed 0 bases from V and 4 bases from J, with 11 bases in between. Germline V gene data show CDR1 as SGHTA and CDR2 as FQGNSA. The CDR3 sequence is CASSLAFKRPDTQYF. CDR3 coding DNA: TGTGCCAGCAGCTTAGCGTTTAAGCGCCCAGATACGCAGTATTTT. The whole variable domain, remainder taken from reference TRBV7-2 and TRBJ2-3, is GAGVSQSPSNKVTEKGKDVELRCDPISGHTALYWYRQSLGQGLEFLIYFQGNSAPDKSGLPSDRFSAERTGGSVSTLTIQRTQQEDSAVYLCASSLAFKRPDTQYFGPGTRLTVL.

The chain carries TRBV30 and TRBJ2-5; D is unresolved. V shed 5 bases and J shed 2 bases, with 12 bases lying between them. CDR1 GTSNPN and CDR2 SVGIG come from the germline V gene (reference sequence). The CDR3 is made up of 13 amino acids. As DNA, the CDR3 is TGTGCCTGGTCCGGCCTCCGTCAAGAGACCCAGTACTTC. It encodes CAWSGLRQETQYF.

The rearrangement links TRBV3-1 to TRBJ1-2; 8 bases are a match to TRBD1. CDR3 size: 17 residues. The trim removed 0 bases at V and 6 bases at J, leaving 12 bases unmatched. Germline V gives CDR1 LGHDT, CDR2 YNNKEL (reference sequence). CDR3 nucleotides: TGTGCCAGCAGCCAAGATTGGGGGCAGGGGGCTAGGGATGGCTACACCTTC. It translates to CASSQDWGQGARDGYTF.

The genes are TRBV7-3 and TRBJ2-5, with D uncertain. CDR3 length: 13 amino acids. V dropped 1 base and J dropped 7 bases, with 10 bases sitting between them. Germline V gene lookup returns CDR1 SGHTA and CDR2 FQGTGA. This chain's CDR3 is CASSLSASGTQYF. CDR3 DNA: TGTGCCAGCAGCTTAAGCGCCAGTGGGACCCAGTACTTC.

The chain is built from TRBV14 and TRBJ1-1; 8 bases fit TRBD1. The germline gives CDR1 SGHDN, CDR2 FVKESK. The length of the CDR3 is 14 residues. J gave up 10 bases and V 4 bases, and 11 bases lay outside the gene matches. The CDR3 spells CASSRDLRQGRAFF. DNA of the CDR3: TGTGCCAGCAGCCGCGATCTTCGACAGGGGAGAGCTTTCTTT.

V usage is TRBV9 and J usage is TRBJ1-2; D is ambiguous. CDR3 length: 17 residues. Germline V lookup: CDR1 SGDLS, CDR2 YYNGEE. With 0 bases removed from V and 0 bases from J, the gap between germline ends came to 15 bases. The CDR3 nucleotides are TGTGCCAGCAGCGTAGACCCCAGATTTGGAGCTAACTATGGCTACACCTTC. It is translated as CASSVDPRFGANYGYTF.

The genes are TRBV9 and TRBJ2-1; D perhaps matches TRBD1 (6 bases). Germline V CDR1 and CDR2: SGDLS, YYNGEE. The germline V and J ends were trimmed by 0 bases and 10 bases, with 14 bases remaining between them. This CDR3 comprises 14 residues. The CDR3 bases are TGTGCCAGCAGCGTAGGGATAGCGCAGGGGGAGCAGTTCTTC. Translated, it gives CASSVGIAQGEQFF.

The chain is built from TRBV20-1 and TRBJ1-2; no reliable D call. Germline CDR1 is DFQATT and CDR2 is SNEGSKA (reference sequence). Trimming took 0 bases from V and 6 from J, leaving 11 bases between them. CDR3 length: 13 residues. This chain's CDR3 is CSARERVGDGYTF. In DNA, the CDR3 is TGCAGTGCTAGAGAGAGGGTTGGGGATGGCTACACCTTC.